Listed below are T cell receptor beta chains from one sample, sequenced in a study of blood T cell repertoires in COVID-19. Clones were sequenced by immunoSEQ multiplex PCR, and TCRdb holds only the in-frame ones, with some missing. The sample records about 130,000 clones, under 85% being singletons. Sequencing used peripheral blood. The source of these receptors is a woman in her sixties with acute or convalescent COVID-19. CDR3s include the opening cysteine and the closing phenylalanine or tryptophan. Fields, in order: D gene, V gene, J gene, clone size, CDR3 DNA, CDR3 protein. A D gene is named only where the DNA matches it firmly. Clone sizes are given selectively: once, few, many, or a class where the clone is expanded.

NA,TRBV11-2,TRBJ1-2,NA,TGTGCCAGCAGCTTAGTAGGGGATTGGGCCTATGGCTACACCTTC,CASSLVGDWAYGYTF
NA,TRBV2,TRBJ1-5,NA,TGTGCCACACAAGATGAACGGACACCTTTTTCCAATCAGCCCCAGCATTTT,CATQDERTPFSNQPQHF
NA,TRBV6-5,TRBJ2-1,NA,TGTGCCAGCGCACAGAGCTCCTACAATGAGCAGTTCTTC,CASAQSSYNEQFF
TRBD1,TRBV6-5,TRBJ1-5,once,TGTGCCAGCAGCTACGGGACAGGACCTAATCAGCCCCAGCATTTT,CASSYGTGPNQPQHF
NA,TRBV21-1,TRBJ1-4,NA,TGTGCCAGCAGCGGAGGTCTAAATGAAAAACTGTTTTTT,CASSGGLNEKLFF
NA,TRBV27,TRBJ1-4,NA,TGTGCCAGCAGAAAGGGAGGAGGAGAAAAACTGTTTTTT,CASRKGGGEKLFF
TRBD1,TRBV7-8,TRBJ2-1,NA,TGTGCCAGCACCGTGGGTGGGGACAGACGCTACAATGAGCAGTTCTTC,CASTVGGDRRYNEQFF
TRBD1,TRBV6-6,TRBJ1-2,NA,TGTGCCAGCAGTCCCGCCGGGACAGGGAGAGGGGGATTTAGTAACTATGGCTACACCTTC,CASSPAGTGRGGFSNYGYTF
NA,TRBV24-1,TRBJ2-3,NA,TGTGCCACCAGTGATTCGGTCGGCACAGATACGCAGTATTTT,CATSDSVGTDTQYF
NA,TRBV23-1,TRBJ1-2,NA,TGCGCCAGCAGTCAATCGGGGACTTCGCAGGACCTCTATGGCTACACCTTC,CASSQSGTSQDLYGYTF
TRBD1,TRBV29-1,TRBJ1-2,NA,TGCAGCGTTAACCCGGGACAGGCGGGCTACACCTTC,CSVNPGQAGYTF
NA,TRBV7-8,TRBJ2-2,few,TGTGCCAGCAGCTTAGGGCGCAGGGGTCGCACCGGGGAGCTGTTTTTT,CASSLGRRGRTGELFF
TRBD2,TRBV7-6,TRBJ2-2,NA,TGTGCCAGCAGCCTCCGAGCGGGGGGCAACACCGGGGAGCTGTTTTTT,CASSLRAGGNTGELFF
NA,TRBV4-1,TRBJ1-1,NA,TGCGCCAGCAGTCAAGACGGGGGGTTGGTTTGGACTGAAGCTTTCTTT,CASSQDGGLVWTEAFF
NA,TRBV7-9,TRBJ2-2,NA,TGTGCCAGCAGCTTTATGAGGGACACCGGGGAGCTGTTTTTT,CASSFMRDTGELFF
NA,TRBV29-1,TRBJ1-1,NA,TGCAGCCTAGGGGAGGGCGAAGCTTTCTTT,CSLGEGEAFF
NA,TRBV3-1/TRBV3-2,TRBJ1-2,NA,TGTGCCAGCAGCCAAGGGAGTGTCGCCTATGGCTACACCTTC,CASSQGSVAYGYTF
NA,TRBV30,TRBJ1-1,NA,TGTGCCTGGAGCCCACTTACAGGGATAACTTTCTTT,CAWSPLTGITFF
NA,TRBV9,TRBJ1-2,NA,TGTGCCAGCAGCCCTCAGGGTGCCGACTATGGCTACACCTTC,CASSPQGADYGYTF
TRBD1,TRBV5-8,TRBJ2-4,once,TGTGCCAGCAGCCTGGACAGGGGAGGTCGGTACTTC,CASSLDRGGRYF
TRBD1,TRBV18,TRBJ1-5,NA,TGTGCCAGCTCACCACCGGGACAGGGGGCAAAACAGCCCCAGCATTTT,CASSPPGQGAKQPQHF
NA,TRBV5-1,TRBJ1-4,NA,TGCGCCAGCAGGAGTTCGGTTGCAACTAATGAAAAACTGTTTTTT,CASRSSVATNEKLFF
NA,TRBV6-5,TRBJ1-2,NA,TGTACCAGCAGTTACCGGCAGGGGAACTATGGCTACACCTTC,CTSSYRQGNYGYTF
TRBD1,TRBV7-8,TRBJ1-6,NA,TGTGCCAGCAGCTTAGTGTCTCAGGGGGATTCACCCCTCCACTTT,CASSLVSQGDSPLHF
NA,TRBV5-6,TRBJ2-2,NA,TGTGCCAGCAGCAAAATAGACAGGTCGGGAACCGGGGAGCTGTTTTTT,CASSKIDRSGTGELFF
NA,TRBV12-3/TRBV12-4,TRBJ1-1,NA,TGTGCCAGCAGTTACCGACTCCAAGCTTTCTTT,CASSYRLQAFF
NA,TRBV7-8,TRBJ1-2,NA,TGTGCCAGCAGCTTAGTTAACCCCCAGGTTGGCGGCTACACCTTC,CASSLVNPQVGGYTF
NA,TRBV7-9,TRBJ1-4,NA,TGTGCCAGCACCTTAGTGGGCAGTACGAATGAAAAACTGTTTTTT,CASTLVGSTNEKLFF
TRBD1,TRBV5-1,TRBJ1-2,NA,TGCGCCAGCAGCTTGGGCCGGCAGGGGGCGCGCTATGGCTACACCTTC,CASSLGRQGARYGYTF
NA,TRBV27,TRBJ1-5,NA,TGTGCCAGCAGTTTAAGGGGGCAGCCCCAGCATTTT,CASSLRGQPQHF
NA,TRBV30,TRBJ1-2,NA,TGTGCCTGGAGTGTACTCGGGGGCTACACCTTC,CAWSVLGGYTF
TRBD1,TRBV12-3/TRBV12-4,TRBJ1-1,NA,TGTGCCAGCAGTCTGGGACAGGGACTTGAAGCTTTCTTT,CASSLGQGLEAFF
NA,TRBV6-5,TRBJ1-1,NA,TGTGCCAGCAACCACCCAAGGGGTAACACTGAAGCTTTCTTT,CASNHPRGNTEAFF
NA,TRBV11-2,TRBJ1-1,NA,TGTGCCAGCAGCCAGATACGGGGGGGTACTGAAGCTTTCTTT,CASSQIRGGTEAFF
NA,TRBV27,TRBJ1-2,NA,TGTGCCAGCAGTTTGCACAGTAACTATGGCTACACCTTC,CASSLHSNYGYTF
NA,TRBV2,TRBJ1-4,few,TGTGCCAGCAGTGAAATTTCCCCGGAAAAACTGTTTTTT,CASSEISPEKLFF
TRBD1,TRBV29-1,TRBJ1-2,NA,TGCAGCAGTTGGACGGGACAGGGGGCCTCTGATGGCTACACCTTC,CSSWTGQGASDGYTF
NA,TRBV11-3,TRBJ2-2,once,TGTGCCAGCAGCCCATCCTCGGGGTCCGGGGAGCTGTTTTTT,CASSPSSGSGELFF
TRBD1,TRBV5-6,TRBJ1-6,NA,TGTGCCAGCAGCTGGGACAGGGGTAATTCACCCCTCCACTTT,CASSWDRGNSPLHF
NA,TRBV7-9,TRBJ2-5,NA,TGTGCCAGCAGCTTTGGAGGGATGGAGACCCAGTACTTC,CASSFGGMETQYF
TRBD1,TRBV9,TRBJ1-2,NA,TGTGCCAGCAGCGAGGCGACAGGGCCCACCTATGGAGGAACCTTC,CASSEATGPTYGGTF
NA,TRBV5-1,TRBJ2-3,once,TGCGCCAGCAGCTTGGCCTTAGAGGTTGGCACAGATACGCAGTATTTT,CASSLALEVGTDTQYF
TRBD1,TRBV28,TRBJ1-1,few,TGTGCCAGCAGTTTCGGGGACAGGGGGAAGGCTGAAGCTTTCTTT,CASSFGDRGKAEAFF
TRBD1,TRBV19,TRBJ1-2,few,TGTGCCAGTAGGGACAGGGGCGGGAACTATGGCTACACCTTC,CASRDRGGNYGYTF
NA,TRBV7-8,TRBJ2-1,NA,TGTGCCAGCAGCTTCAGGGATCCCATTCGTGAGCAGTTCTTC,CASSFRDPIREQFF
NA,TRBV3-1/TRBV3-2,TRBJ1-1,NA,TGTGCCAGCAGCAAACCTTACGGGGAAGCTTTCTTT,CASSKPYGEAFF
TRBD1,TRBV5-6,TRBJ1-2,once,TGTGCCAGCAACTCTTGGGACAGGGCCCCGAGGGGCTATGGCTACACCTTC,CASNSWDRAPRGYGYTF
TRBD1,TRBV7-2,TRBJ2-1,NA,TGTGCCAGCAGCTTAGCGCCGGGACAGGTCAATGAGCAGTTCTTC,CASSLAPGQVNEQFF
NA,TRBV24-1,TRBJ2-1,once,TGTGCCACCAGTGAAGCCGAGGAGACGGCATACAATGAGCAGTTCTTC,CATSEAEETAYNEQFF
TRBD1,TRBV19,TRBJ2-5,NA,TGTGCCAGTAGTATTACAGGGGAAGAGACCCAGTACTTC,CASSITGEETQYF
NA,TRBV10-3,TRBJ1-1,NA,TGTGCCATCAGTCTAGTGGGGCCGCCGAGCACTGAAGCTTTCTTT,CAISLVGPPSTEAFF
TRBD1,TRBV5-5,TRBJ1-1,once,TGTGCCAGCAGCTTGGCGGGACAGGGTTGGACTGAAGCTTTCTTT,CASSLAGQGWTEAFF
TRBD1,TRBV10-1,TRBJ1-2,NA,TGCGCCAGCAGTGAGGGTGGACAGGGAAGTGGCTACACCTTC,CASSEGGQGSGYTF
TRBD1,TRBV12-3/TRBV12-4,TRBJ1-4,NA,TGTGCCAGCAGTCCGGACAGGGGAAAACTGTTTTTT,CASSPDRGKLFF
NA,TRBV18,TRBJ1-1,NA,TGTGCCAGCTCACTAGGCCAGGGTAACACTGAAGCTTTCTTT,CASSLGQGNTEAFF